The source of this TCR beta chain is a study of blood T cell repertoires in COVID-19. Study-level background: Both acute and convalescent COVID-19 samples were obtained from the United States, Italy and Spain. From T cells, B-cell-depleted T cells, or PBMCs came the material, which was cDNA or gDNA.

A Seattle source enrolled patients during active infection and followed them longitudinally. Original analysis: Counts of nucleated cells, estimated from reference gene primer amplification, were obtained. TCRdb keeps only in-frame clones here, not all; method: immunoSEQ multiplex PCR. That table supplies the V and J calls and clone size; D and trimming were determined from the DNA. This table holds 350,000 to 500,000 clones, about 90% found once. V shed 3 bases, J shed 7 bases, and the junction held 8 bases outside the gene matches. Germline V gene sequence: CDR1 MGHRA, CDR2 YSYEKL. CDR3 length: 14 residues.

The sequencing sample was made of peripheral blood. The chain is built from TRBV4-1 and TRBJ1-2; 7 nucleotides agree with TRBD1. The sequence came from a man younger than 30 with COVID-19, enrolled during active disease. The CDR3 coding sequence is TGCGCCAGCAGCCATATTGGAGGGGGCTCTGGCTACACCTTC. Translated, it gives CASSHIGGGSGYTF.